Each of the 28 T cell receptor beta chains below was sequenced from the same sample in a study of CD8+ T cells in alopecia areata. Noted treatment: oral pan-JAK inhibitor, 5-10 mg twice daily. TCR sequencing used cDNA made by reverse transcription of extracted RNA. Data came from immunoSEQ multiplex PCR; TCRdb stores just in-frame clones and leaves some out. The table shows roughly 120,000 clones, with 50% to 75% occurring only once. The starting material was CD8+ T cells sorted from blood, obtained at week 24, from a patient treated with tofacitinib. The receptors shown here come from a human donor with alopecia areata.

The chain recombines TRBV5-6 with TRBJ2-7; D is undetermined. This CDR3 region has 14 residues. V gave up 0 bases and J gave up 6 bases, with 13 bases separating them. CDR1 is SGHDT and CDR2 is YYEEEE in the germline V gene. The CDR3: CASSLAVSWGEQYF. The CDR3 DNA reads TGTGCCAGCAGCTTGGCCGTCAGTTGGGGCGAGCAGTACTTC.

The CDR3 DNA reads as TGTGCCAGCAGATCCGGGACACTTTACGAGCAGTACTTC. Its protein product is CASRSGTLYEQYF. This chain connects TRBV27 to TRBJ2-7, with a tentative D call TRBD1 (6 bases). The CDR3 is made up of 13 amino acids. The germline gives CDR1 MNHEY, CDR2 SMNVEV (reference sequence). V was pared by 6 bases and J by 4 bases, with 13 bases between.

V usage is TRBV30 and J usage is TRBJ1-1; D unresolved. The CDR3 sequence is 15 residues long. Per the germline V gene, CDR1 is GTSNPN and CDR2 is SVGIG (reference sequence). V lost 0 bases to trimming and J lost 0 bases, with 11 bases between them. The CDR3 nucleotides read TGTGCCTGGAGTGTGGCGGCGGGAATGAACACTGAAGCTTTCTTT. It translates to CAWSVAAGMNTEAFF.

Concerning this clone itself: The same CDR3 arises from other DNA sequences in this sample as well. The V and J genes are TRBV13 and TRBJ2-7; D is ambiguous. The V end was cut by 0 bases, the J end by 7 bases, with 7 bases between. CDR3 size: 12 residues. Per the germline V gene, CDR1 is PRHDT and CDR2 is FYEKMQ (reference sequence). The CDR3 reads CASSLGLGEQYF. The CDR3 DNA reads TGTGCCAGCAGCTTAGGCCTCGGGGAGCAGTACTTC.

V and J are TRBV13 and TRBJ1-5; D is uncertain. Germline-derived CDR1 and CDR2 are PRHDT and FYEKMQ (reference sequence). Trimming took 5 bases from V and 5 from J, leaving 10 bases between them. This CDR3 has 13 residues. The CDR3 DNA follows: TGTGCCAGCAGCATCGGACGGGATCAGCCCCAGCATTTT. This encodes CASSIGRDQPQHF.

V usage is TRBV5-6 and J usage is TRBJ2-1, with 9 bases that match TRBD2. CDR3 size: 15 residues. V lost 0 bases, J lost 7 bases, and 5 bases stayed unmatched. CDR1 SGHDT and CDR2 YYEEEE come from the germline V gene. CDR3 region: CASSLDLAGWNEQFF. CDR3 coding DNA: TGTGCCAGCAGCTTGGATCTAGCGGGGTGGAATGAGCAGTTCTTC.

This clone was seen more than once but under ten times. The rearrangement links TRBV7-9 to TRBJ1-1; 9 nucleotides line up with TRBD1. The CDR3 runs 17 residues. From germline, CDR1 is SEHNR and CDR2 FQNEAQ (reference sequence). Losses at the gene ends were 3 bases for V and 2 bases for J; bases not matched to a gene: 10. DNA of the CDR3: TGTGCCAGCAGCTTTCCGACAGGGGGGATTTTAAACACTGAAGCTTTCTTT. Its translation is CASSFPTGGILNTEAFF.

V and J are TRBV6-5 and TRBJ2-2; D is possibly TRBD2 (7 bases). Trimming took off 7 bases at V and 4 bases at J, with 13 bases between the two ends. The CDR3 is 14 amino acids. Germline CDR1 is MNHEY and CDR2 is SVGAGI. The CDR3 nucleotides read TGTGCCAGCACCCATAGGGGGGGCACCGGGGAGCTGTTTTTT. Its translation is CASTHRGGTGELFF.

In nucleotides, the CDR3 is TGTGCCAGCAGCTCGGGGGGGCATGAAGCTTTCTTT. Translating it yields CASSSGGHEAFF. The rearrangement uses TRBV13 and TRBJ1-1; a weak D match, TRBD1 (6 bases). The CDR3 covers 12 residues. CDR1 and CDR2 from the germline V gene are PRHDT and FYEKMQ (reference sequence). V dropped 4 bases and J dropped 7 bases, with 10 bases sitting between them.

V usage is TRBV27 and J usage is TRBJ1-2; 8 bases are a match to TRBD1. This CDR3 has 13 residues. The junction had 7 bases not matched to a gene; V was cut back by 5 bases and J by 8 bases. The germline gives CDR1 MNHEY, CDR2 SMNVEV (reference sequence). The CDR3 coding sequence is TGTGCCAGCAGTCCAGGACAGGGAGGCGGCTACACCTTC. It yields the protein CASSPGQGGGYTF.

This clone was counted a single time. The gene calls are TRBV30 and TRBJ1-3; unclear D gene. Germline V CDR1 and CDR2: GTSNPN, SVGIG (reference sequence). This CDR3 spans 14 amino acids. Trimming took 0 bases from V and 0 from J, leaving 6 bases between them. The CDR3 nucleotides are TGTGCCTGGAGTGTACAAAGCTCTGGAAACACCATATATTTT. Translated: CAWSVQSSGNTIYF.

The genes are TRBV6-5 and TRBJ1-1, with a tentative D call TRBD1 (5 bases). CDR1 is MNHEY, CDR2 SVGAGI, per germline. Trimming stripped 6 bases from V and 8 bases from J, with 10 bases between. CDR3 length equals 11 residues. The CDR3 spells CASSATGEAFF. The DNA for the CDR3 is TGTGCCAGCAGCGCAACAGGCGAAGCTTTCTTT.

The chain combines TRBV27 with TRBJ1-6, with D tentatively TRBD1 (5 bases). CDR3 length equals 15 residues. V lost 2 bases to trimming and J lost 3 bases, with 8 bases between them. The germline V gene encodes CDR1 MNHEY and CDR2 SMNVEV (reference sequence). CDR3 nucleotides: TGTGCCAGCAGTTTAGAGGGGAGCTATAATTCACCCCTCCACTTT. Translating it yields CASSLEGSYNSPLHF.

This clone was observed a few times. The J gene is TRBJ1-6, the V gene TRBV27, with 8 bases aligning to TRBD1. Germline CDR1 MNHEY, CDR2 SMNVEV (reference sequence). Germline trimming cut 7 bases from V and 6 bases from J; bases unmatched to any gene: 5. This CDR3 has 14 residues. The CDR3 DNA sequence: TGTGCCAGCACCCCGACAGGGGCTAATTCACCCCTCCACTTT. It yields the protein CASTPTGANSPLHF.

The rearrangement joins TRBV13 to TRBJ2-1; possible D gene TRBD2, 5 bases. The CDR3 spans 15 residues. Germline assignment: CDR1 PRHDT and CDR2 FYEKMQ (reference sequence). Deletions cut 3 bases from V and 4 bases from J, with 13 bases between. The CDR3 reads CASSFGVGTYNEQFF. The CDR3 DNA reads as TGTGCCAGCAGCTTCGGGGTGGGAACGTACAATGAGCAGTTCTTC. Combining the CDR3 with reference TRBV13 and TRBJ2-1 gives the whole variable domain AAGVIQSPRHLIKEKRETATLKCYPIPRHDTVYWYQQGPGQDPQFLISFYEKMQSDKGSIPDRFSAQQFSDYHSELNMSSLELGDSALYFCASSFGVGTYNEQFFGPGTRLTVL.

There are a few counts of this clone. This rearrangement joins TRBV18 to TRBJ1-1, with D perhaps matching TRBD1 (5 bases). Germline-derived CDR1 and CDR2 are KGHSH and LQKENI. This CDR3 spans 12 amino acids. V dropped 6 bases and J dropped 6 bases, with 11 bases sitting between them. The CDR3 sequence is CASSHGGAEAFF. The DNA for the CDR3 is TGTGCCAGCTCTCACGGGGGGGCTGAAGCTTTCTTT.

The V and J genes are TRBV15 and TRBJ1-1; a possible D gene is TRBD1 (5 bases). The V end was cut by 1 base, the J end by 7 bases, with 19 bases between. This CDR3 is 16 amino acids long. Germline V lookup: CDR1 LNHNV, CDR2 YYDKDF (reference sequence). The CDR3 sequence: CATSRVLGTRDLEAFF. CDR3 DNA: TGTGCCACCAGCAGAGTTCTGGGAACACGGGACCTTGAAGCTTTCTTT. The variable domain in full, with the rest retrieved from reference TRBV15 and TRBJ1-1, is DAMVIQNPRYQVTQFGKPVTLSCSQTLNHNVMYWYQQKSSQAPKLLFHYYDKDFNNEADTPDNFQSRRPNTSFCFLDIRSPGLGDTAMYLCATSRVLGTRDLEAFFGQGTRLTVV.

The V gene is TRBV5-8, the J gene TRBJ1-1; no clear D. Germline CDR1 and CDR2: SGHTS and YDEGEE. The germline V and J ends were trimmed by 2 bases and 10 bases, with 15 bases remaining between them. The CDR3 extends over 13 amino acids. The CDR3 DNA follows: TGTGCCAGCAGCTTAAGCAGAGCGATAGGAGCTTTCTTT. As protein: CASSLSRAIGAFF.

The CDR3 sequence: CASSSGAGEQFF. Written as DNA, the CDR3 is TGTGCCAGCAGTTCGGGGGCGGGTGAGCAGTTCTTC. This chain uses TRBV27 with TRBJ2-1; D could derive from TRBD1 or TRBD2 (6 bases each). Trimming pared 4 bases from V and 9 bases from J, leaving 10 bases between. There are 12 residues in the CDR3. Germline CDR1 and CDR2: MNHEY and SMNVEV (reference sequence).

The chain carries TRBV29-1 and TRBJ2-1; the D call may be TRBD1 or TRBD2 (6 bases each). Germline loops: CDR1 SQVTM, CDR2 ANQGSEA. CDR3 size: 13 residues. The V gene lost 7 bases and the J gene lost 2 bases, with 12 bases spanning the gap. DNA of the CDR3: TGCAGCGGGGTCGGGGGCGCCTACAATGAGCAGTTCTTC. This gives the protein CSGVGGAYNEQFF.

A single count supports this clone. As DNA, the CDR3 is TGTGCCAGCAGGGAGGACAGGGATACCGGGGAGCTGTTTTTT. Translating gives CASREDRDTGELFF. The chain links TRBV5-4 to TRBJ2-2; 8 bases agree with TRBD1. CDR1 and CDR2 from the germline V gene are SGHNT and YYREEE (reference sequence). The J segment lost 5 bases and the V segment lost 5 bases, leaving 5 bases of the junction unmatched. The CDR3 runs 14 residues.

V is TRBV19 and J is TRBJ2-2, with TRBD2 matching over 7 bases. This CDR3 is built from 16 residues. Germline CDR1 is LNHDA and CDR2 is SQIVND (reference sequence). The J segment lost 2 bases and the V segment lost 0 bases, leaving 3 bases of the junction unmatched. The CDR3: CASSIDLADNTGELFF. The CDR3 region has the DNA TGTGCCAGTAGTATAGATCTAGCGGATAACACCGGGGAGCTGTTTTTT.

The rearrangement joins TRBV7-9 to TRBJ1-3; D might be TRBD1 (6 bases). Trimming stripped 8 bases from V and 0 bases from J, with 17 bases between. This CDR3 spans 16 amino acids. Germline values: CDR1 SEHNR, CDR2 FQNEAQ (reference sequence). CDR3 region: CASVPPDRNSGNTIYF. In nucleotides, the CDR3 is TGTGCCAGCGTTCCCCCCGACAGGAACTCTGGAAACACCATATATTTT.

CDR3 sequence reads: CATSGGRTPYYEQYF. The CDR3 DNA reads TGTGCCACCTCCGGAGGGCGTACCCCTTACTACGAGCAGTACTTC. The chain couples TRBV27 to TRBJ2-7; possibly TRBD2 for D (6 bases). The CDR3 is 15 residues long. Deletions cut 10 bases from V and 3 bases from J, with 22 bases between. Germline CDR1 reads MNHEY; CDR2 reads SMNVEV (reference sequence).

This clone came up a few times. The J gene is TRBJ1-2, the V gene TRBV7-9; D perhaps matches TRBD1 (6 bases). The CDR3 runs 14 residues. Trimming removed 1 base from V and 5 bases from J, with 11 bases in between. The V gene's germline CDR1 is SEHNR and CDR2 FQNEAQ (reference sequence). The CDR3: CASSLDGGWYGYTF. The CDR3 DNA reads TGTGCCAGCAGCTTAGATGGGGGCTGGTATGGCTACACCTTC.

This chain links TRBV28 with TRBJ2-5; no firm D call. The V gene's germline CDR1 is MDHEN and CDR2 SYDVKM. Trimming pared 5 bases from V and 6 bases from J, leaving 13 bases between. The CDR3 sequence is 13 residues long. DNA for the CDR3: TGTGCCAGCAGTCAGGACGGCCTCAAGACCCAGTACTTC. Protein product: CASSQDGLKTQYF. The entire variable domain, with the rest obtained from reference TRBV28 and TRBJ2-5, is as follows: DVKVTQSSRYLVKRTGEKVFLECVQDMDHENMFWYRQDPGLGLRLIYFSYDVKMKEKGDIPEGYSVSREKKERFSLILESASTNQTSMYLCASSQDGLKTQYFGPGTRLLVL.

This chain joins TRBV11-2 and TRBJ2-3, with D perhaps matching TRBD1 or TRBD2 (6 bases each). Germline loops: CDR1 SGHAT, CDR2 FQNNGV. The CDR3 is 15 amino acids. Trimming cost V 5 bases and J 2 bases, with 14 bases left between them. The CDR3 is CASSTFGGDTDTQYF. CDR3 bases: TGTGCCAGCAGCACCTTCGGGGGCGACACAGATACGCAGTATTTT.

V is TRBV2 and J is TRBJ2-3; no clear D. V was clipped by 9 bases and J by 4 bases, with 8 bases between them. Germline CDR1 and CDR2: SNHLY and FYNNEI. There are 11 residues in the CDR3. CDR3: CASLGPDTQYF. The CDR3 DNA follows: TGTGCCAGTCTCGGCCCAGATACGCAGTATTTT.